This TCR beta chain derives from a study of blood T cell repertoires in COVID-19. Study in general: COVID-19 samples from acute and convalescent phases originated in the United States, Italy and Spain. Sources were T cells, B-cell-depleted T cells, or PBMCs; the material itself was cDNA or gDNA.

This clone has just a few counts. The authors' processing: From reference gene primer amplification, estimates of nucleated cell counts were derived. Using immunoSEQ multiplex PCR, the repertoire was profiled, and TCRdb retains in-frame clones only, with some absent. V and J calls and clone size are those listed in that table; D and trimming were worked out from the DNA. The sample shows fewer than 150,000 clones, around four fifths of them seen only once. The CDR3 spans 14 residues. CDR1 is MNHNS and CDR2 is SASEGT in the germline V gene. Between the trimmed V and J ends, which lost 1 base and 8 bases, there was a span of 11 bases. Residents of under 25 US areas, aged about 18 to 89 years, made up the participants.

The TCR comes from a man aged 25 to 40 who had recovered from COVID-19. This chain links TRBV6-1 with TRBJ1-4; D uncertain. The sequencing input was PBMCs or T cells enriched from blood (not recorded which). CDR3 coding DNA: TGTGCCAGCAGTGAAGGGGCAGGTACCGAAAAACTGTTTTTT. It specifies CASSEGAGTEKLFF.